These 14 T cell receptor beta chains were sequenced from one sample in a study of T cell responses to AZD1222 COVID-19 vaccine. Sequencing was performed with immunoSEQ multiplex PCR; in TCRdb, only in-frame clones are kept and a portion is missing. The data hold about 39,000 clones, with about 90% observed a single time. The source was peripheral blood, collected 28 days after the second dose of the MenACWY control vaccine. Receptors were obtained from an adult who received the MenACWY meningococcal vaccine as a control.

This clone was observed once. V gene TRBV29-1 combines with J gene TRBJ2-3, with 7 bases fitting TRBD2. The CDR3 runs 15 residues. Losses at the gene ends were 1 base for V and 6 bases for J; bases not matched to a gene: 10. Per germline, CDR1 SQVTM and CDR2 ANQGSEA. The CDR3 sequence: CSVEGPERGFDTQYF. CDR3 coding DNA: TGCAGCGTTGAAGGCCCCGAGCGGGGCTTCGATACGCAGTATTTT.

The chain recombines TRBV19 with TRBJ2-7; D possibly corresponds to TRBD2 (6 bases). Germline loops: CDR1 LNHDA, CDR2 SQIVND (reference sequence). The CDR3 runs 13 residues. Trimming removed 8 bases at V and 2 bases at J, with 13 bases between. In DNA form, the CDR3 reads TGTGCCAGTCGGGACGGGAGTACCTACGAGCAGTACTTC. Amino acids: CASRDGSTYEQYF. Together with reference TRBV19 and TRBJ2-7, the CDR3 gives the full variable domain: DGGITQSPKYLFRKEGQNVTLSCEQNLNHDAMYWYRQDPGQGLRLIYYSQIVNDFQKGDIAEGYSVSREKKESFPLTVTSAQKNPTAFYLCASRDGSTYEQYFGPGTRLTVT.

The chain links TRBV3-1 (or the pseudogene TRBV3-2) to TRBJ2-7; no definite D call. Germline lookup yields CDR1 LGHDT and CDR2 YNNKEL (reference sequence). The CDR3 is 13 residues long. The V and J ends lost 5 bases and 6 bases respectively, with 14 bases between them. The CDR3 here is CASSSQQIPEQYF. Here the CDR3 DNA reads TGTGCCAGCAGCTCCCAACAGATTCCCGAGCAGTACTTC.

For this clone: An end of the junction does not agree with germline; a read error may underlie this. This chain links TRBV5-1 with TRBJ1-5; 8 positions match TRBD1. Germline V gene data show CDR1 as SGHRS and CDR2 as YFSETQ. The CDR3 runs to 14 residues. DNA for the CDR3: TGCGCCAGCAGCTTGGCAGGGGGCAACCAGCCCCAGCATTTT. As protein: CASSLAGGNQPQHF.

This chain connects TRBV5-1 to TRBJ2-1, with 10 bases identical to TRBD2. This CDR3 has 15 residues. In germline, CDR1 is SGHRS, CDR2 YFSETQ. The trim removed 7 bases at V and 1 base at J, leaving 5 bases unmatched. The CDR3 is CASRLTSGSYNEQFF. CDR3 sequence (DNA): TGCGCCAGCCGTTTGACTAGCGGGTCCTACAATGAGCAGTTCTTC. The full variable domain, its missing parts supplied by reference TRBV5-1 and TRBJ2-1, is KAGVTQTPRYLIKTRGQQVTLSCSPISGHRSVSWYQQTPGQGLQFLFEYFSETQRNKGNFPGRFSGRQFSNSRSEMNVSTLELGDSALYLCASRLTSGSYNEQFFGPGTRLTVL.

V and J are TRBV4-1 and TRBJ2-7; D is unresolved. The CDR3 is 16 residues long. V lost 0 bases and J lost 2, with 14 bases in between. Germline V gives CDR1 MGHRA, CDR2 YSYEKL. For the CDR3, the DNA is TGCGCCAGCAGCCAAGAGGCCTCACTCTTAACCTACGAGCAGTACTTC. Translating gives CASSQEASLLTYEQYF.

The chain has TRBV29-1 and TRBJ2-7; D possibly corresponds to TRBD2 (5 bases). The CDR3 covers 12 residues. V lost 6 bases and J 7 bases, leaving 16 bases between the germline ends. Germline assignment: CDR1 SQVTM and CDR2 ANQGSEA. The CDR3 coding sequence is TGCAGCGTCAAGAAGACTACGGGGGAGCAGTACTTC. Its protein product is CSVKKTTGEQYF.

Written as DNA, the CDR3 is TGTGCCAGCAGCCTTGCAGATACGCAGTATTTT. This encodes CASSLADTQYF. The rearrangement joins TRBV7-8 to TRBJ2-3; D unresolved. The germline V gene encodes CDR1 SGHVS and CDR2 FQNEAQ. The CDR3 sequence is 11 residues long. V lost 5 bases and J lost 4, with 4 bases in between.

The CDR3 protein is CASSLVASGYNEQFF. The DNA of the CDR3 is TGTGCCAGCAGCTTGGTTGCTAGCGGATACAATGAGCAGTTCTTC. The gene calls are TRBV5-4 and TRBJ2-1; 7 bases are a match to TRBD2. V gave up 0 bases and J gave up 4 bases; unmatched junction bases: 4. CDR1 and CDR2 from the germline V gene are SGHNT and YYREEE (reference sequence). CDR3 size: 15 residues.

The chain employs TRBV5-1 and TRBJ1-1; 9 bases agree with TRBD1. Unmatched junction bases numbered 6, after V lost 0 bases and J lost 3 bases. The CDR3 is made up of 16 amino acids. The germline CDR1 and CDR2 sequences are SGHRS and YFSETQ. The DNA of the CDR3 is TGCGCCAGCAGCTTGGAGGGGACAGGGCTGTACACTGAAGCTTTCTTT. This translates into CASSLEGTGLYTEAFF.

The chain carries TRBV21-1 and TRBJ2-1. TRBV21-1 is recorded as a pseudogene. The CDR3 extends over 9 amino acids. CDR3 bases: TGTGCCAGCAGCAGGGAGCAGTTCTTC. It encodes CASSREQFF.

This chain connects TRBV3-1 (or the pseudogene TRBV3-2) to TRBJ2-7; D may be TRBD1 (6 bases). The CDR3 contains 14 residues. The V and J ends lost 1 base and 6 bases respectively, with 13 bases between them. Germline V gene data show CDR1 as LGHDT and CDR2 as YNNKEL (reference sequence). The CDR3 spells CASSQAEGESEQYF. The CDR3 region has the DNA TGTGCCAGCAGCCAAGCCGAGGGGGAGAGCGAGCAGTACTTC.

This rearrangement joins TRBV6-5 to TRBJ1-5; tentatively, D is TRBD1 (5 bases). The CDR3 loop spans 15 amino acids. Germline V lookup: CDR1 MNHEY, CDR2 SVGAGI. V lost 4 bases to trimming and J lost 5 bases, with 15 bases between them. The CDR3 DNA reads TGTGCCAGCAGTTTTTCAAGGACAAGTGATCAGCCCCAGCATTTT. Protein: CASSFSRTSDQPQHF.

J is TRBJ2-1 and V is TRBV7-8; 9 bases line up with TRBD2. CDR3 size: 16 residues. The V gene end was trimmed by 0 bases and the J gene end by 2 bases; junction bases not matched to a gene: 2. Germline CDR1 SGHVS, CDR2 FQNEAQ. CDR3 amino acids: CASSLAASGTYNEQFF. The CDR3 coding sequence is TGTGCCAGCAGCTTAGCTGCTAGCGGGACCTACAATGAGCAGTTCTTC.